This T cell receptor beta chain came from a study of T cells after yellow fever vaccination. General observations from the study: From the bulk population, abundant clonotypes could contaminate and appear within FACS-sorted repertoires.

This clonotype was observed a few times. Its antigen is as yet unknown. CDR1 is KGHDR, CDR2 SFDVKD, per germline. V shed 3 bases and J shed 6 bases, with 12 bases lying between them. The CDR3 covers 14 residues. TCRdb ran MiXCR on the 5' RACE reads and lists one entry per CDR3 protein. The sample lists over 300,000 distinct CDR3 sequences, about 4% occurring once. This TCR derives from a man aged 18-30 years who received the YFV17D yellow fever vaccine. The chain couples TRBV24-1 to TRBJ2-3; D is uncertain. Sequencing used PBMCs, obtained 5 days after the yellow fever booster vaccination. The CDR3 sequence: CATSDEPSPDTQYF. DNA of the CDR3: TGTGCCACCAGTGATGAGCCCTCCCCGGATACGCAGTATTTT.